The 14 T cell receptor beta chains below all came from one sample that was sequenced in a study of breast tumors, draining lymph nodes, adjacent tissues. Using its own MiXCR run on the multiplex PCR reads, TCRdb lists one record per CDR3 protein. This table holds fewer than 300,000 distinct CDR3 sequences, around 32% found once. Axillary draining lymph nodes of breast cancer patients supplied the node samples. Material: axillary lymph node tissue. These receptors originate from a female donor with breast cancer. Some clones in this sample may be carry-over from other donors' samples.

The V call is TRBV3-1, the J call TRBJ2-1; 11 nucleotides line up with TRBD2. This CDR3 comprises 18 residues. V shed 4 bases, J shed 0 bases, and the junction held 8 bases outside the gene matches. Germline lookup yields CDR1 LGHDT and CDR2 YNNKEL (reference sequence). The CDR3 coding sequence is TGTGCCAGCAGCCCCCTAGCGGGAGGAGTATCCTCCTACAATGAGCAGTTCTTC. Its translation is CASSPLAGGVSSYNEQFF.

Concerning this clonotype: The CDR3 ends on some other residue instead of the conserved phenylalanine or tryptophan, so this is likely a read error. Because the CDR3's place on the DNA is in doubt, the DNA is left out and the CDR3 is given as listed by TCRdb. The V and J genes are TRBV29-1 and TRBJ2-2. Germline loops: CDR1 SQVTM, CDR2 ANQGSEA. The CDR3 numbers 12 amino acids, ends counted. The CDR3 loop is CSVETDTGELSS.

The V call is TRBV6-1, the J call TRBJ2-1; 8 bases line up with TRBD2. V shed 6 bases, J shed 7 bases, and the junction held 11 bases outside the gene matches. Germline CDR1 is MNHNS and CDR2 is SASEGT. CDR3 length: 15 amino acids. The CDR3: CASRPGGGRRNEQFF. CDR3 nucleotide sequence: TGTGCCAGCAGGCCCGGGGGGGGGCGCAGGAATGAGCAGTTCTTC.

The chain uses TRBV14 and TRBJ2-1, with a tentative D call TRBD2 (6 bases). The CDR3 consists of 14 residues. Looked up from germline, CDR1 is SGHDN and CDR2 is FVKESK. Trimming took off 4 bases at V and 6 bases at J, with 13 bases between the two ends. CDR3 nucleotide sequence: TGTGCCAGCAGCCTCTTTAGCGGAGGCAATGAGCAGTTCTTC. Translated: CASSLFSGGNEQFF.

This clonotype has a single count. J is TRBJ1-2 and V is TRBV7-9; 12 positions match TRBD1. The CDR3 covers 16 residues. Germline CDR1 SEHNR, CDR2 FQNEAQ (reference sequence). V shed 7 bases and J 3 bases; nucleotides not matched to a gene: 9. The CDR3 reads CASTRGTGGADYGYTF. The CDR3, as DNA: TGTGCCAGCACCCGTGGGACAGGGGGCGCTGACTATGGCTACACCTTC.

This clonotype came up many times. An end of the junction does not agree with germline; a read error may underlie this. This chain links TRBV12-5 with TRBJ1-3; tentative D call: TRBD1 (5 bases). Germline V gene lookup returns CDR1 LGHNT and CDR2 FRNRAP. The CDR3 sequence is 16 residues long. This CDR3 reads CASASGTVVSGSTIYF. For the CDR3, the DNA is TGTGCTAGTGCCTCGGGGACGGTCGTCTCTGGAAGCACCATATATTTT.

The chain has TRBV19 and TRBJ2-1; D perhaps matches TRBD1 (5 bases). V was shortened by 6 bases and J by 2 bases, with 11 bases between the two germline ends. The CDR3 spans 14 residues. Germline assignment: CDR1 LNHDA and CDR2 SQIVND (reference sequence). The DNA of the CDR3 is TGTGCCAGTAGCCAGGGCTCAACCTACAATGAGCAGTTCTTC. Its translation is CASSQGSTYNEQFF.

This clonotype has just one count. This chain uses TRBV20-1 with TRBJ2-6; TRBD2 aligns across 7 bases. The CDR3 covers 15 residues. Germline V CDR1 and CDR2: DFQATT, SNEGSKA (reference sequence). V was pared by 1 base and J by 3 bases, with 3 bases of the junction left unmatched. CDR3 in amino acids: CSARVGGFGANVLTF. CDR3 nucleotides: TGCAGTGCTAGAGTGGGAGGGTTTGGGGCCAACGTCCTGACTTTC.

In this sample, this clonotype turned up many times. The CDR3 loop is CASSEGRIDTQYF. The CDR3 DNA reads TGTGCCAGCAGTGAAGGGAGGATAGATACGCAGTATTTT. This rearrangement joins TRBV6-1 to TRBJ2-3, with D possibly being TRBD2 (5 bases). Per the germline V gene, CDR1 is MNHNS and CDR2 is SASEGT. With 1 base removed from V and 5 bases from J, the gap between germline ends came to 7 bases. The CDR3 runs to 13 residues.

This clonotype was recorded many times. The chain has TRBV7-6 and TRBJ2-2; 8 bases match TRBD2. This CDR3 spans 15 amino acids. Germline-derived CDR1 and CDR2 are SGHVS and FNYEAQ. V lost 5 bases, J lost 0 bases, and 2 bases stayed unmatched. The CDR3 loop is CASSPSGPNTGELFF. In nucleotides, the CDR3 is TGTGCCAGCAGCCCTAGCGGGCCGAACACCGGGGAGCTGTTTTTT.

A note on this clonotype: This sequence may be a read error, since a much larger clone differs from it by one base. The chain joins TRBV7-9 to TRBJ2-5; D tentatively fits TRBD1 or TRBD2 (5 bases each). The CDR3 has 15 residues. Germline assignment: CDR1 SEHNR and CDR2 FQNEAQ (reference sequence). The CDR3, as DNA: TGTGCCAGCAGCTTGGGACGGCTCCAGAAGGAGACCCAGCACTTC. Amino acids: CASSLGRLQKETQHF.

This clonotype came up many times. The V and J genes are TRBV5-1 and TRBJ2-7; the match to TRBD2 covers 11 bases. V trimming: 3 bases; J trimming: 7 bases; junction bases outside the gene matches: 12. CDR1 is SGHRS and CDR2 is YFSETQ in the germline V gene. This CDR3 has 16 amino acids. The CDR3 DNA is TGCGCCAGCAGCTACACTAGCGGGAGCCGATCGGGTGAGCAGTACTTC. This translates into CASSYTSGSRSGEQYF.

This clonotype was picked up many times. This rearrangement joins TRBV11-2 to TRBJ2-3, with 7 bases aligning to TRBD2. From germline, CDR1 is SGHAT and CDR2 FQNNGV. Trimming cost V 1 base and J 4 bases; bases outside gene matches: 14. The CDR3 loop spans 18 amino acids. CDR3 DNA sequence: TGTGCCAGCAGCTTAGTTACCGCGGCGGGAGAGAGGGCAGATACGCAGTATTTT. Amino acids: CASSLVTAAGERADTQYF.

This clonotype was seen at least ten times. The chain employs TRBV12-3 or TRBV12-4 and TRBJ1-2; the D is unclear. The germline V and J ends were trimmed by 5 bases and 2 bases, with 21 bases remaining between them. This CDR3 spans 17 amino acids. CDR3 residues: CASSQQYSGMVNYGYTF. Here the CDR3 DNA reads TGTGCCAGCAGTCAACAATACAGTGGAATGGTAAACTATGGCTACACCTTC.